The clone carrying this T cell receptor (beta chain) was picked up many times. Its antigen is currently unknown. The V gene lost 8 bases and the J gene lost 4 bases, with 14 bases spanning the gap. CDR3 size: 14 residues. TCRdb re-called the 5' RACE reads through MiXCR, storing one row per CDR3 protein. The sample yields some 57,000 distinct CDR3 sequences, 4% to 6% seen once. These data come from a study of neurological immune-mediated disorders. Study in general: The approximately 35 multiple sclerosis patients comprised approximately 30 relapsing-remitting and 3 secondary progressive cases. Findings of the study overall: TCR-beta repertoires seemed private in all groups, with no expanded CDR3 amino acid sequences shared. It was HTLV-1-associated myelopathy that showed the most TCR clonal expansion, while multiple sclerosis showed the least, falling below healthy controls.

Stored at -80 C, 2 million PBMCs were the source of the unsorted libraries. This receptor was taken from a woman between 45 and 65 years old with multiple sclerosis. The rearrangement uses TRBV12-3 or TRBV12-4 and TRBJ2-2; tentatively, D is TRBD2 (7 bases). The sample consisted of PBMCs. This chain's CDR3 is CASVRGRSTGELFF. The CDR3 coding sequence is TGTGCCAGCGTGCGGGGGCGAAGCACCGGGGAGCTGTTTTTT.